A single sample is the source of the 5 T cell receptor beta chains below, sequenced in a study of T cell changes during pregnancy in multiple sclerosis. The method was immunoSEQ multiplex PCR; TCRdb's version includes in-frame clones alone and lacks a portion of them. Counted here are 70,000 to 95,000 clones, 90% to 95% occurring once; the ten biggest clones make up around 2.3%. The sequencing used peripheral blood, collected in the second trimester of pregnancy. The receptors here all came from a female donor with multiple sclerosis, enrolled in a pregnancy study.

The V gene is TRBV18, the J gene TRBJ1-5; 10 bases are a match to TRBD1. The CDR3 is made up of 15 amino acids. Germline lookup yields CDR1 KGHSH and CDR2 LQKENI. V was pared by 6 bases and J by 5 bases, with 7 bases of the junction left unmatched. CDR3 region: CASSPGGQGYQPQHF. CDR3 nucleotides: TGTGCCAGCTCCCCCGGGGGACAGGGGTATCAGCCCCAGCATTTT.

V and J are TRBV13 and TRBJ2-5; perhaps TRBD2 as D (5 bases). The CDR3 runs 11 residues. V lost 5 bases and J lost 5, with 6 bases in between. Germline assignment: CDR1 PRHDT and CDR2 FYEKMQ (reference sequence). The CDR3 protein is CASSIAETQYF. The CDR3 coding sequence is TGTGCCAGCAGCATAGCGGAGACCCAGTACTTC.

The chain employs TRBV27 and TRBJ1-1; D perhaps matches TRBD1 (6 bases). Germline values: CDR1 MNHEY, CDR2 SMNVEV (reference sequence). The CDR3 extends over 15 amino acids. Trimming removed 3 bases from V and 3 bases from J, with 14 bases in between. CDR3 sequence: CASSFGGLSYTEAFF. Here the CDR3 DNA reads TGTGCCAGCAGTTTCGGGGGGCTAAGTTACACTGAAGCTTTCTTT.

This sequence joins TRBV30 and TRBJ1-3; D remains unclear. V was pared by 2 bases and J by 1 base, with 12 bases between. Germline V gives CDR1 GTSNPN, CDR2 SVGIG (reference sequence). This CDR3 comprises 15 residues. The CDR3 bases are TGTGCCTGGAGTCGGGCGCGGGTGTCTGGAAACACCATATATTTT. Its translation: CAWSRARVSGNTIYF. The complete variable domain, with remaining parts taken from reference TRBV30 and TRBJ1-3, reads SQTIHQWPATLVQPVGSPLSLECTVEGTSNPNLYWYRQAAGRGLQLLFYSVGIGQISSEVPQNLSASRPQDRQFILSSKKLLLSDSGFYLCAWSRARVSGNTIYFGEGSWLTVV.

This chain connects TRBV5-4 to TRBJ1-1; TRBD1 is a possible D gene (6 bases). The CDR3 spans 12 residues. V was trimmed by 3 bases and J by 7 bases, leaving 10 bases between them. Germline-derived CDR1 and CDR2 are SGHNT and YYREEE (reference sequence). CDR3 nucleotide sequence: TGTGCCAGCAGCTCCGGACAGTATGAAGCTTTCTTT. Translation gives CASSSGQYEAFF.